The rows below give T cell receptor beta chains drawn from one sample of a study of blood T cell repertoires in COVID-19. Measured with immunoSEQ multiplex PCR; TCRdb has only the in-frame clones, and not every one. This repertoire shows about 300,000 clones, roughly 90% found once; its top ten account for 2% to 2.5%. The sequenced sample was peripheral blood. The receptors were gathered from a woman aged 25 to 39 with COVID-19, enrolled during active disease. Each CDR3 is given with its conserved first and last residue. The D gene is left open where the match is weak. Rows give clone size only sometimes, using once, few, many, or a class for an expanded clone.

V gene	clone size	J gene	D gene	CDR3 DNA	CDR3 protein
TRBV7-2	NA	TRBJ2-5	TRBD2	TGTGCCAGCAGCCCGGGACTAGCGGGAGGGCAAGAGACCCAGTACTTC	CASSPGLAGGQETQYF
TRBV4-1	NA	TRBJ2-1	TRBD2	TGCGCCAGCAGCCCCTCGGTAGCGGGAGGACCCTACAATGAGCAGTTCTTC	CASSPSVAGGPYNEQFF
TRBV5-4	NA	TRBJ2-7	NA	TGTGCCAGCAGCGCAATGGACAGTTACTACGAGCAGTACTTC	CASSAMDSYYEQYF
TRBV7-6	NA	TRBJ2-7	NA	TGTGCCAGCAGCTTAGTGGCACAGGGCTCCTACGAGCAGTACTTC	CASSLVAQGSYEQYF
TRBV18	NA	TRBJ2-2	TRBD1	TGTGCCAGCTCACCCGGACAGGTCAACACCGGGGAGCTGTTTTTT	CASSPGQVNTGELFF
TRBV30	NA	TRBJ1-1	NA	TGTGCCTTAGCAACCGGTTTTGGACGGGAGAACACTGAAGCTTTCTTT	CALATGFGRENTEAFF
TRBV18	once	TRBJ2-1	TRBD2	TGTGCCAGCTCCCCCACCCTTCTAGCGGGGGACAATGAGCAGTTCTTC	CASSPTLLAGDNEQFF
TRBV4-1	NA	TRBJ2-7	TRBD2	TGCGCCAGCAGCCAAGATCAATGGGGACTAGCGGGTTACGAGCAGTACTTC	CASSQDQWGLAGYEQYF
TRBV6-1	NA	TRBJ1-5	NA	TGTGCCAGCAGTGAAGTGATACAGCCCCAGCCCCAGCATTTT	CASSEVIQPQPQHF
TRBV7-8	few	TRBJ2-7	NA	TGTGCCAGCAGCCCCAGGGACTTCACCTACGAGCAGTACTTC	CASSPRDFTYEQYF
TRBV9	NA	TRBJ2-5	NA	TGTGCCAGCAGCGACCAGGTCGGAGGGGAGACCCAGTACTTC	CASSDQVGGETQYF
TRBV5-4	NA	TRBJ2-7	TRBD2	TGTGCCAGCAGAACTCTAGCGGGAGGGCCCAACGAGCAGTACTTC	CASRTLAGGPNEQYF
TRBV4-2	NA	TRBJ1-1	NA	TGTGCCAGCAGCCGTTTTGTGGACCCCTCAGGGACTGAAGCTTTCTTT	CASSRFVDPSGTEAFF
TRBV13	NA	TRBJ2-7	NA	TGTGCCAGCAGTTCCCGGGAGTCGACGACCTACGAGCAGTACTTC	CASSSRESTTYEQYF
TRBV6-5	NA	TRBJ1-1	TRBD1	TGTGCCAGCACCAGGGACAGGGCGAACACTGAAGCTTTCTTT	CASTRDRANTEAFF
TRBV29-1	NA	TRBJ2-5	TRBD2	TGCAGCGCCCTAGCAGCGGGAGTGGGTCAAGAGACCCAGTACTTC	CSALAAGVGQETQYF
TRBV30	NA	TRBJ1-2	NA	TGTGCCTGGAGTGTGTCGTTGCAGGGTGCTGGCTACACCTTC	CAWSVSLQGAGYTF
TRBV15	NA	TRBJ1-3	TRBD1	TGTGCCACCAGCAGAAAGACAGGGACAGGAAACACCATATATTTT	CATSRKTGTGNTIYF
TRBV30	NA	TRBJ2-6	NA	TGTGCCTGGAGAGGGGGCTCTGGGGCCAACGTCCTGACTTTC	CAWRGGSGANVLTF
TRBV10-1	NA	TRBJ1-1	NA	TGCGCCAGCAGTGATTCGTCTATGAACACTGAAGCTTTCTTT	CASSDSSMNTEAFF
TRBV5-4	NA	TRBJ2-5	TRBD1	TGTGCCAGCAGCTTGCAGGCAGGGGGAGAGACCCAGTACTTC	CASSLQAGGETQYF
TRBV18	NA	TRBJ1-5	NA	TGTGCCAGCTCACCATCAGATTCGAGCAATCAGCCCCAGCATTTT	CASSPSDSSNQPQHF
TRBV5-1	few	TRBJ1-2	NA	TGCGCCAGCAGCGAAGGATACAGGTCAGCTAACTATGGCTACACCTTC	CASSEGYRSANYGYTF
TRBV12-3/TRBV12-4	NA	TRBJ2-5	NA	TGTGCCAGCAGTCCTCAAGAGACCCAGTACTTC	CASSPQETQYF